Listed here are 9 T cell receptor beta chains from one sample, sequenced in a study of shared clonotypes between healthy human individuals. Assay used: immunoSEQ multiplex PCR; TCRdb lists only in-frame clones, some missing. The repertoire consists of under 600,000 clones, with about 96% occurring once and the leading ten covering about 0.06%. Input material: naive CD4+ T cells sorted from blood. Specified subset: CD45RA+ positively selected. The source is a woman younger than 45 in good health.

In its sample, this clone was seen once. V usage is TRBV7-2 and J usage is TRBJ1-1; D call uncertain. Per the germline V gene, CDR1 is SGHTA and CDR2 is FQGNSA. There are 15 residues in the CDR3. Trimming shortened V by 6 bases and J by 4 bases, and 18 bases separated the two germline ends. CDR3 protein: CASSFARGSGTEAFF. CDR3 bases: TGTGCCAGCAGTTTCGCCCGGGGTTCCGGCACTGAAGCTTTCTTT.

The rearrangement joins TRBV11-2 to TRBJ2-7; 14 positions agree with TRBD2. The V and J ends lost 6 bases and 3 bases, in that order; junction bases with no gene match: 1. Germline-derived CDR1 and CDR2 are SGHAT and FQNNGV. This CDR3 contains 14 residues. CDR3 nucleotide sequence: TGTGCCAGCAGAGGACTAGCGGGAGGCTACGAGCAGTACTTC. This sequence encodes CASRGLAGGYEQYF.

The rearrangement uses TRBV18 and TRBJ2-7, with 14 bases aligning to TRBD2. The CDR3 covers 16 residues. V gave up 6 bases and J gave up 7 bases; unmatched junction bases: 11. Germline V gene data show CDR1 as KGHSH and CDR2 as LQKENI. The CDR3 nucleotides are TGTGCCAGCTCTCCGACGGGACTAGCGGGAGTTTGGGAGCAGTACTTC. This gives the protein CASSPTGLAGVWEQYF. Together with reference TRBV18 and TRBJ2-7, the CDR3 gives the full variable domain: NAGVMQNPRHLVRRRGQEARLRCSPMKGHSHVYWYRQLPEEGLKFMVYLQKENIIDESGMPKERFSAEFPKEGPSILRIQQVVRGDSAAYFCASSPTGLAGVWEQYFGPGTRLTVT.

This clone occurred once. The DNA for the CDR3 is TGTGCCAGCAGCTTAGATGTACGGGACTACGACGAGCAGTACTTC. Its translation: CASSLDVRDYDEQYF. The chain recombines TRBV7-3 with TRBJ2-7; 7 bases agree with TRBD2. Germline loops: CDR1 SGHTA, CDR2 FQGTGA. There are 15 residues in the CDR3. J lost 5 bases, V lost 2 bases, and 9 bases had no gene match. Looking up the rest from reference TRBV7-3 and TRBJ2-7 gives the full variable domain: GAGVSQTPSNKVTEKGKYVELRCDPISGHTALYWYRQSLGQGPEFLIYFQGTGAADDSGLPNDRFFAVRPEGSVSTLKIQRTERGDSAVYLCASSLDVRDYDEQYFGPGTRLTVT.

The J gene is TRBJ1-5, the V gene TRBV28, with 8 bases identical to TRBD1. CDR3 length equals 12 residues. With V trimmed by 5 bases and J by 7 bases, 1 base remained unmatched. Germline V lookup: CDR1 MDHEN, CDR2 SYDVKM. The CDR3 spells CASSGQGQPQHF. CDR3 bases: TGTGCCAGCAGTGGACAGGGCCAGCCCCAGCATTTT.

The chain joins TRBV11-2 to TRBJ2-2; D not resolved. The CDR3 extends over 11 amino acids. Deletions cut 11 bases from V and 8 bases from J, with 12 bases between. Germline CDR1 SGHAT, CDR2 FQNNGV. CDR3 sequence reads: CAGPSRGELFF. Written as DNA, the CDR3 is TGTGCCGGGCCTTCTAGGGGGGAGCTGTTTTTT.

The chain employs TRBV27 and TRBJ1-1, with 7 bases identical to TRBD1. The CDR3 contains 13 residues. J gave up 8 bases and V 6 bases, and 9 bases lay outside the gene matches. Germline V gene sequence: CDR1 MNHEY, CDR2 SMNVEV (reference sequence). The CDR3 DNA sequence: TGTGCCAGCAGCCAGACAGGGTTAACCGAAGCTTTCTTT. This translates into CASSQTGLTEAFF.

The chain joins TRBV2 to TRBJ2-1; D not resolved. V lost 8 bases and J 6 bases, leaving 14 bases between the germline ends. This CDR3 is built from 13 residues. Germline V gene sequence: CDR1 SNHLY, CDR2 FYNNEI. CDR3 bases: TGTGCCAGCCCCGAAGGAGAATCCAATGAGCAGTTCTTC. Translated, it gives CASPEGESNEQFF.

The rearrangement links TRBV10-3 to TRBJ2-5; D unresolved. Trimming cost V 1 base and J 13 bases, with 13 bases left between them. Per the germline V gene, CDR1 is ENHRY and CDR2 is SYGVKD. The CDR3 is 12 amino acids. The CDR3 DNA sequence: TGTGCCATCAGTGAGTTCGACTCCCGACTGTACTTC. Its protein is CAISEFDSRLYF.